The subject of this entry is one T cell receptor beta chain. The data were taken from a study of shared T cell receptors in the human thymus. Produced via immunoSEQ multiplex PCR; TCRdb's table is partial and in-frame only. The sample yields fewer than 700,000 clones, around 87% seen once. Germline loops: CDR1 SNHLY, CDR2 FYNNEI. Between the trimmed V and J ends, which lost 4 bases and 4 bases, there was a span of 11 bases. The CDR3 has 14 amino acids. A further study also used this sample, focusing on human thymus T cells. This second study notes: Thymus pieces cut out during corrective heart surgery were the tissue that was used. Thymic and blood repertoires showed apparently biased V and J gene usage.

This sequence was found in a boy in the first two years of life with a congenital heart defect. The V and J genes are TRBV2 and TRBJ1-5; D is possibly TRBD1 (6 bases). Input material: thymocytes. In DNA, the CDR3 is TGTGCCAGCAGTGGCCGGGACAAAAATCAGCCCCAGCATTTT. This encodes CASSGRDKNQPQHF.